This is a list of T cell receptor beta chains from one sample in a study of T cell repertoires in cytomegalovirus infection. MiXCR was run by TCRdb on the reads, yielding one entry per CDR3 protein. This table holds fewer than 550,000 distinct CDR3 sequences, approximately 15% found once. Sequenced: CD8+ T cells from PBMCs. These receptors all come from a human donor in good health (CMV status not recorded). Some clones in this sample may be carry-over from other donors' samples. Both conserved end residues are part of each CDR3. Fields, in order: V gene, J gene, CDR3 protein.

TRBV10-2	TRBJ1-1	CASSPVAGGTEAFF
TRBV11-2	TRBJ2-7	CASSSGPKTYEQYF
TRBV14	TRBJ2-1	CASSQDGLNNEQFF
TRBV5-5	TRBJ2-2	CASSLWVGGELFF
TRBV6-1	TRBJ1-5	CASSEEGRGGNQPQHF
TRBV4-1	TRBJ2-7	CASSQDTGSGYEQYF
TRBV2	TRBJ2-5	CASSEVLGQETQYF
TRBV19	TRBJ2-3	CASSISGGADTQYF
TRBV28	TRBJ2-1	CASSLNLASGSDEQFF
TRBV7-9	TRBJ2-5	CASSLGGSETQYF
TRBV7-2	TRBJ2-5	CASSGVGGQETQYF
TRBV15	TRBJ1-1	CATSSPTTGVTEAFF
TRBV7-3	TRBJ2-6	CASSRGYGSPSGANVLTF
TRBV27	TRBJ1-1	CASSLTTGGAGFF
TRBV19	TRBJ1-2	CASSPTSPGQGYGYTF
TRBV7-9	TRBJ1-5	CASSPDRGLNQPQHF
TRBV9	TRBJ2-5	CASSVEGQGARETQYF
TRBV29-1	TRBJ2-2	CSVEVVLPGHLTGELFF
TRBV6-5	TRBJ2-1	CASSFPSRDGSTLEQFF
TRBV11-2	TRBJ1-1	CASSLYRVQNTEAFF
TRBV7-6	TRBJ2-1	CASSLSSNEQFF
TRBV19	TRBJ2-1	CASSIGRGLYNEQFF
TRBV5-1	TRBJ2-7	CASSQRDPKADFSYEQYF
TRBV7-9	TRBJ2-1	CASSPVDPQGYEQFF
TRBV7-3	TRBJ2-1	CASSLGDRAYNEQFF
TRBV19	TRBJ2-5	CASSIRDWETQYF
TRBV28	TRBJ1-3	CASLNRVGNTIYF
TRBV11-2	TRBJ1-1	CASSLGWVFEGAFF
TRBV27	TRBJ1-2	CASSLWASQGNYGYTF
TRBV28	TRBJ2-4	CATTGGNIQYF
TRBV5-1	TRBJ2-1	CASSFSPPGLAGEEQFF
TRBV7-9	TRBJ2-4	CASSPVLGTGMNIQYF
TRBV12-3/TRBV12-4	TRBJ2-7	CASSLPGRPVYEQYF
TRBV10-3	TRBJ2-7	CAISEGGLSSSYEQYF
TRBV2	TRBJ1-2	CASSETDRANYGYTF
TRBV5-1	TRBJ2-3	CASSLDPAGGLTDTQYF
TRBV11-2	TRBJ2-4	CASSFTPGSKNIQYF
TRBV27	TRBJ1-1	CASTSGGGNTEAFF
TRBV27	TRBJ2-7	CASSLTWQHYEQYF
TRBV14	TRBJ2-1	CASSLRTGLVEQFF
TRBV6-6	TRBJ1-6	CASSSRDGFTLGNSPLHF
TRBV29-1	TRBJ2-1	CSVGPGVAGTLAFF
TRBV9	TRBJ1-1	CASSVGWGNTEAFF
TRBV2	TRBJ2-7	CASSDTTSSYEQYF
TRBV20-1	TRBJ2-1	CSAGAGNEQFF